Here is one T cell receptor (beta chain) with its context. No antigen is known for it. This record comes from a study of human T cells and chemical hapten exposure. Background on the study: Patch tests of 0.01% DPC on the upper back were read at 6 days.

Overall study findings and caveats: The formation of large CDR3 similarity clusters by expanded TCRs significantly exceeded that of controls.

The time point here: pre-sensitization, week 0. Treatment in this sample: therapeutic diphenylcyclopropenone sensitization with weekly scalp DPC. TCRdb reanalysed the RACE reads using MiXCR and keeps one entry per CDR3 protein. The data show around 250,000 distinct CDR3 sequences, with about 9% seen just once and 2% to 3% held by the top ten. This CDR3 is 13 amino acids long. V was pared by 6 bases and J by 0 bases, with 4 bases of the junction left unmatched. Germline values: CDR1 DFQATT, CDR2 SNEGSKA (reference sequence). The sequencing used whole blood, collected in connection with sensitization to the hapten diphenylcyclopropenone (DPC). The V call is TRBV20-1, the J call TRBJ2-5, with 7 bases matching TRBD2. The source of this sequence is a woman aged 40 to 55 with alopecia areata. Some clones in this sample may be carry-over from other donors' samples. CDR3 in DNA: TGCAGTGCGAACGGACTAGACCAAGAGACCCAGTACTTC. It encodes CSANGLDQETQYF.